This T cell receptor (beta chain) was identified during a study of T cells in Graves' hyperthyroidism and ophthalmopathy. Study-wide context: Peripheral blood draws took place at initial diagnosis, ahead of any treatment.

This clonotype was detected a few times. The antigen remains undetermined. Graves' hyperthyroidism qualified as stable when ophthalmopathy did not progress within 18 months. The diagnoses drew upon clinical symptoms, serum thyroxine and TRAb, thyroid ultrasound and orbital computed tomography. Notes on the study in general: Blood also contained most expanded thyroid clonotypes above 0.001.

Researchers amplified the TCR beta CDR3 regions from RNA transcripts. Primed by the HTBI set, a first-round RT-PCR was run on the TCR CDR3. TCRdb redid the calling of the multiplex PCR reads with MiXCR, one entry per CDR3 protein. The sample carries 350,000 or so distinct CDR3 sequences, 15% to 20% recorded once. This clonotype was sampled from a woman between 50 and 59 years old with Graves' hyperthyroidism. Sequenced sample: blood.

The CDR3 DNA follows: TGCAGTGCTAGAGTCGTCGGGAGGGTGGAGACCCAGTACTTC. Translation: CSARVVGRVETQYF. The chain couples TRBV20-1 to TRBJ2-5; 8 bases align to TRBD2. V was clipped by 1 base and J by 5 bases; unmatched bases: 6. Looked up from germline, CDR1 is DFQATT and CDR2 is SNEGSKA (reference sequence). This CDR3 region has 14 residues.